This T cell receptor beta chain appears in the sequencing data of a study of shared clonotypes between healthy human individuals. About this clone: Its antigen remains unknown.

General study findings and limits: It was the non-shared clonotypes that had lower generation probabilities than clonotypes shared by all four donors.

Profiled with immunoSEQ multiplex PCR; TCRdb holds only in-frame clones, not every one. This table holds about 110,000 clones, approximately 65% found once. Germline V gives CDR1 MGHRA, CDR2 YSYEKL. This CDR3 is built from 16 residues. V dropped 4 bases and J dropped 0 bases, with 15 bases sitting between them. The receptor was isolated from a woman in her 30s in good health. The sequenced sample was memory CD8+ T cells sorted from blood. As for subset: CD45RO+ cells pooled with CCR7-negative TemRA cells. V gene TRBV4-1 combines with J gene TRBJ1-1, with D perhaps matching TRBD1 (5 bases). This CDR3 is CASSPTPGRMNTEAFF. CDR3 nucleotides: TGCGCCAGCAGCCCAACCCCGGGACGGATGAACACTGAAGCTTTCTTT.